The rows below give T cell receptor beta chains drawn from one sample of a study of identical twins. TCRdb processed the 5' RACE reads anew with MiXCR; each CDR3 protein has one entry. Here the sample spans a few hundred thousand distinct CDR3 sequences, less than 20% being singletons. Source material: naive T cells sorted from blood. The source is a man in his forties or fifties in good health. CDR3s include the opening cysteine and the closing phenylalanine or tryptophan. A D gene is named only where the DNA matches it firmly. Size is stated for part of the rows, as once, few or many counts, or as a class when the clone is expanded.

j_gene	v_gene	abundance	d_gene	CDR3aa	CDR3nt
TRBJ2-3	TRBV7-9	NA	NA	CASSLISRTDTQYF	TGTGCCAGCAGCTTAATTTCGAGAACAGATACGCAGTATTTT
TRBJ1-4	TRBV4-3	many	NA	CASSQDVVNEKLFF	TGCGCCAGCAGCCAAGATGTCGTAAATGAAAAACTGTTTTTT
TRBJ2-5	TRBV10-3	NA	TRBD2	CAISDSSGIQEAQYF	TGTGCCATCAGTGATTCTAGCGGGATACAAGAGGCCCAGTACTTC
TRBJ2-5	TRBV20-1	many	NA	CSARSPLETQYF	TGCAGTGCTAGGAGCCCTCTAGAGACCCAGTACTTC
TRBJ2-7	TRBV27	many	TRBD2	CASSLRLAGVSEQYF	TGTGCCAGCAGTTTAAGGCTAGCGGGAGTATCCGAGCAGTACTTC
TRBJ1-2	TRBV20-1	many	NA	CSARVGGKDCTF	TGCAGTGCTAGAGTCGGGGGGAAGGATTGCACCTTC
TRBJ2-1	TRBV7-2	many	TRBD1	CASSLEGTGAYNEQFF	TGTGCCAGCAGCTTAGAGGGGACAGGGGCTTACAATGAGCAGTTCTTC
TRBJ1-5	TRBV7-8	few	NA	CASSLSRGIYSNQPQHF	TGTGCCAGCAGCTTATCCCGGGGAATCTATAGCAATCAGCCCCAGCATTTT
TRBJ2-1	TRBV19	many	NA	CASRGLGLLTAKEQFF	TGTGCCAGTAGGGGACTGGGGCTCCTAACAGCAAAAGAGCAGTTCTTC
TRBJ2-7	TRBV7-9	NA	TRBD2	CASSLVPSGSVNEQYF	TGTGCCAGCAGCTTAGTTCCTAGCGGGAGTGTCAACGAGCAGTACTTC
TRBJ2-3	TRBV4-3	NA	NA	CASSQRREDTQYF	TGCGCCAGCAGCCAGAGGAGGGAGGATACGCAGTATTTT
TRBJ2-1	TRBV12-3/TRBV12-4	NA	TRBD2	CASSLAGGPFF	TGTGCCAGCAGTCTAGCGGGGGGGCCGTTCTTC
TRBJ1-4	TRBV7-9	few	NA	CASSYDTGSEKLFF	TGTGCCAGCAGCTACGATACAGGGTCCGAAAAACTGTTTTTT
TRBJ2-1	TRBV6-2/TRBV6-3	NA	NA	CASSSWARVNEQFF	TGTGCCAGCAGTTCCTGGGCGCGGGTGAATGAGCAGTTCTTC
TRBJ2-7	TRBV24-1	few	TRBD2	CATSDAGLAGTYEQYF	TGTGCCACCAGTGACGCAGGACTAGCGGGAACCTACGAGCAGTACTTC
TRBJ2-7	TRBV29-1	few	TRBD2	CSVVGGGAFYEQYF	TGCAGCGTTGTTGGCGGGGGGGCCTTCTACGAGCAGTACTTC
TRBJ2-7	TRBV27	few	NA	CASSLSEGRYEQYF	TGTGCCAGCAGTTTATCGGAGGGCCGATACGAGCAGTACTTC
TRBJ2-7	TRBV28	NA	NA	CASRKGNSYEQYF	TGTGCCAGCAGGAAAGGCAACTCCTACGAGCAGTACTTC
TRBJ1-5	TRBV5-1	NA	NA	CASRVSPGSNQPQHF	TGCGCCAGCAGAGTTTCACCGGGAAGCAATCAGCCCCAGCATTTT
TRBJ1-4	TRBV6-1	few	NA	CASSPRQTNEKLFF	TGTGCCAGCAGCCCCAGACAAACTAATGAAAAACTGTTTTTT